Below, 20 T cell receptor beta chains from the same sample are listed, as sequenced in a study of T-cell reconstitution after alpha-beta-depleted transplantation in children. Unique molecular identifiers were built into the TCRbeta library. TCRdb re-analysed the PCR reads in MiXCR, keeping a single row per CDR3 protein. The table records about 310,000 distinct CDR3 sequences, around 25% of them present only once. The sequenced sample was PBMCs, mostly from graft donor cells, obtained 180 days after TCRalphabeta/CD19-depleted stem cell transplant. These receptors originate from a male patient under 18 who had a stem cell transplant for acute lymphoblastic leukemia, so the T cells may come from the graft donor.

This clonotype came up a few times. The chain combines TRBV27 with TRBJ1-5, with TRBD1 matching over 7 bases. V was pared by 5 bases and J by 6 bases, with 10 bases of the junction left unmatched. The germline gives CDR1 MNHEY, CDR2 SMNVEV (reference sequence). The CDR3 is made up of 15 amino acids. The CDR3 nucleotides are TGTGCCAGCAGTACCCTCGACAGGGTACGTCAGCCCCAGCATTTT. Encoded protein: CASSTLDRVRQPQHF.

This clonotype was recorded a few times. This chain uses TRBV5-1 with TRBJ2-1; no firm D call. The CDR3 has 14 amino acids. Trimming shortened V by 0 bases and J by 7 bases, and 11 bases separated the two germline ends. Per germline, CDR1 SGHRS and CDR2 YFSETQ. CDR3 nucleotide sequence: TGCGCCAGCAGCTTGGTTCGGAGTAAGAATGAGCAGTTCTTC. It translates to CASSLVRSKNEQFF.

The V and J genes are TRBV6-5 and TRBJ2-4, with 9 bases that match TRBD1. This CDR3 contains 15 residues. The V and J ends lost 2 bases and 7 bases, in that order; junction bases with no gene match: 6. The germline gives CDR1 MNHEY, CDR2 SVGAGI. The CDR3 is CASSYPDRGRNIQYF. CDR3 DNA: TGTGCCAGCAGTTACCCGGACAGGGGCCGGAACATTCAGTACTTC.

This clonotype was recorded many times. V and J are TRBV7-3 and TRBJ1-1, with D unclear. The CDR3 has 12 amino acids. The germline CDR1 and CDR2 sequences are SGHTA and FQGTGA. Trimming took off 8 bases at V and 2 bases at J, with 9 bases between the two ends. The CDR3 loop reads CASAGYNTEAFF. The CDR3 DNA follows: TGTGCCAGCGCCGGATATAACACTGAAGCTTTCTTT. The full variable domain, with the rest looked up from reference TRBV7-3 and TRBJ1-1, is GAGVSQTPSNKVTEKGKYVELRCDPISGHTALYWYRQSLGQGPEFLIYFQGTGAADDSGLPNDRFFAVRPEGSVSTLKIQRTERGDSAVYLCASAGYNTEAFFGQGTRLTVV.

J is TRBJ2-5 and V is TRBV29-1; weak D call: TRBD1 (6 bases). This CDR3 is built from 16 residues. Deletions cut 3 bases from V and 1 base from J, with 18 bases between. Germline-derived CDR1 and CDR2 are SQVTM and ANQGSEA. As DNA, the CDR3 is TGCAGCGTTGATGTTGGGACACTGATCACCCAAGAGACCCAGTACTTC. It specifies CSVDVGTLITQETQYF.

This clonotype was seen a few times. The J gene is TRBJ2-5, the V gene TRBV20-1; 9 positions match TRBD2. The germline V gene has CDR1 DFQATT and CDR2 SNEGSKA (reference sequence). This CDR3 has 16 amino acids. The ends lost 0 bases at V and 4 bases at J; junction bases unmatched: 9. In nucleotides, the CDR3 is TGCAGTGCTAGAGATAGGGATAGCGGGAGTGGAGAGACCCAGTACTTC. It translates to CSARDRDSGSGETQYF.

The rearrangement uses TRBV10-3 and TRBJ2-7; 8 bases line up with TRBD1. This CDR3 contains 14 residues. J gave up 5 bases and V 8 bases, and 11 bases lay outside the gene matches. Germline V gives CDR1 ENHRY, CDR2 SYGVKD. CDR3 loop: CAIGTGGRVDEQYF. The CDR3, as DNA: TGTGCCATCGGTACAGGGGGTAGAGTCGACGAGCAGTACTTC.

The chain joins TRBV7-3 to TRBJ1-1; D possibly corresponds to TRBD1 (6 bases). V lost 7 bases, J lost 8 bases, and 38 bases lay in between. Per the germline V gene, CDR1 is SGHTA and CDR2 is FQGTGA. The CDR3 contains 20 residues. CDR3 DNA sequence: TGTGCCAGCATCCCTCCGAGGGGGGGATTCAGGGGAGAGGGGGTCGAGGAAGCTTTCTTT. Translating it yields CASIPPRGGFRGEGVEEAFF.

In this sample, this clonotype turned up many times. The J gene is TRBJ2-1, the V gene TRBV5-1, with unresolved D. Between the trimmed V and J ends, which lost 4 bases and 1 base, there was a span of 6 bases. This CDR3 is built from 13 residues. The germline V gene has CDR1 SGHRS and CDR2 YFSETQ. The CDR3, as DNA: TGCGCCAGCAGCCCAATATCCTACAATGAGCAGTTCTTC. Translation: CASSPISYNEQFF.

This clonotype was counted a few times. This sequence joins TRBV7-6 and TRBJ2-1, with 7 positions matching TRBD2. Germline V gene sequence: CDR1 SGHVS, CDR2 FNYEAQ. V trimming: 2 bases; J trimming: 5 bases; junction bases outside the gene matches: 6. The CDR3 covers 15 residues. CDR3: CASSLLGGRDNEQFF. CDR3 bases: TGTGCCAGCAGCTTACTGGGGGGGAGGGACAATGAGCAGTTCTTC.

This clonotype has only a few counts. This rearrangement joins TRBV10-3 to TRBJ2-1, with 8 bases matching TRBD2. This CDR3 has 15 amino acids. V lost 2 bases to trimming and J lost 2 bases; unmatched junction nucleotides: 2. Germline-derived CDR1 and CDR2 are ENHRY and SYGVKD. CDR3 protein: CAISEGSGTYNEQFF. The CDR3 bases are TGTGCCATCAGTGAGGGTAGCGGGACCTACAATGAGCAGTTCTTC.

V gene TRBV29-1 combines with J gene TRBJ2-5; 12 bases agree with TRBD2. V was clipped by 2 bases and J by 5 bases; unmatched bases: 18. The CDR3 contains 19 residues. CDR1 is SQVTM, CDR2 ANQGSEA, per germline. CDR3 DNA: TGCAGCGTTGAATTCGAACTAGCGGGGGGCAGTATGTGGCCTGAGACCCAGTACTTC. Its protein product is CSVEFELAGGSMWPETQYF.

This clonotype was seen only a few times. The chain has TRBV19 and TRBJ2-1; TRBD2 agrees at 11 bases. The V and J ends lost 6 bases and 0 bases, in that order; junction bases with no gene match: 4. Germline V lookup: CDR1 LNHDA, CDR2 SQIVND (reference sequence). The CDR3 is made up of 16 amino acids. CDR3 amino acids: CASRVTSGSSYNEQFF. The CDR3 DNA reads as TGTGCCAGTAGGGTTACTAGCGGGAGCTCCTACAATGAGCAGTTCTTC. Full variable domain (rest looked up from reference TRBV19 and TRBJ2-1): DGGITQSPKYLFRKEGQNVTLSCEQNLNHDAMYWYRQDPGQGLRLIYYSQIVNDFQKGDIAEGYSVSREKKESFPLTVTSAQKNPTAFYLCASRVTSGSSYNEQFFGPGTRLTVL.

The chain employs TRBV6-1 and TRBJ1-5; TRBD1 might be the D (5 bases). CDR1 is MNHNS and CDR2 is SASEGT in the germline V gene. The V end was cut by 7 bases, the J end by 3 bases, with 19 bases between. CDR3 length: 16 amino acids. The CDR3 here is CASTPSSGQDNQPQHF. CDR3 sequence (DNA): TGTGCCAGCACCCCAAGTTCAGGGCAAGACAATCAGCCCCAGCATTTT.

The chain couples TRBV24-1 to TRBJ2-1; a possible D gene is TRBD1 (5 bases). Germline V gene data show CDR1 as KGHDR and CDR2 as SFDVKD. The CDR3 covers 14 residues. Deletions cut 4 bases from V and 6 bases from J, with 12 bases between. The CDR3 sequence is CATSEPLGVNEQFF. In DNA form, the CDR3 reads TGTGCCACCAGTGAGCCCTTAGGGGTCAATGAGCAGTTCTTC.

This clonotype was counted only a few times. In nucleotides, the CDR3 is TGCGCCAGCAGCTTGCCTAGCGGGAGGGGCCCGGACACCGGGGAGCTGTTTTTT. It yields the protein CASSLPSGRGPDTGELFF. The chain combines TRBV5-1 with TRBJ2-2, with 12 bases that match TRBD2. CDR1 is SGHRS, CDR2 YFSETQ, per germline. The CDR3 consists of 18 residues. The V and J ends lost 1 base and 3 bases, in that order; junction bases with no gene match: 7. Combining the CDR3 with reference TRBV5-1 and TRBJ2-2 gives the whole variable domain KAGVTQTPRYLIKTRGQQVTLSCSPISGHRSVSWYQQTPGQGLQFLFEYFSETQRNKGNFPGRFSGRQFSNSRSEMNVSTLELGDSALYLCASSLPSGRGPDTGELFFGEGSRLTVL.

DNA of the CDR3: TGTGCCAGCAGTTTTTGGGGGCCGATGAACACTGAAGCTTTCTTT. Translation gives CASSFWGPMNTEAFF. J is TRBJ1-1 and V is TRBV12-3 or TRBV12-4; D possibly corresponds to TRBD1 (6 bases). The CDR3 runs to 15 residues. The V gene lost 3 bases and the J gene lost 0 bases, with 11 bases spanning the gap.

This clonotype was seen repeatedly, ten times or more. This chain connects TRBV5-1 to TRBJ2-7, with D possibly TRBD2 on 6 matching bases. CDR3 length: 13 amino acids. Germline V CDR1 and CDR2: SGHRS, YFSETQ. V gave up 1 base and J gave up 3 bases, with 8 bases separating them. The CDR3 DNA follows: TGCGCCAGCAGCTTGACGGGGGACTACGAGCAGTACTTC. This sequence encodes CASSLTGDYEQYF.

The rearrangement uses TRBV7-7 and TRBJ2-1, with 7 bases matching TRBD2. Germline values: CDR1 SSHAT, CDR2 FNYEAQ (reference sequence). The CDR3 is 14 amino acids. The ends lost 0 bases at V and 5 bases at J; junction bases unmatched: 1. The CDR3 DNA is TGTGCCAGCAGCTTAGCTCTAGCGGACAATGAGCAGTTCTTC. Translated, it gives CASSLALADNEQFF.

The table lists this clonotype with a few counts. The chain carries TRBV27 and TRBJ2-7; maybe TRBD1 (6 bases). Between the trimmed V and J ends, which lost 4 bases and 3 bases, there was a span of 16 bases. Germline CDR1 is MNHEY and CDR2 is SMNVEV (reference sequence). The CDR3 runs 15 residues. The DNA of the CDR3 is TGTGCCAGCAGTTCACTGACAGGTCTAAGCTACGAGCAGTACTTC. It translates to CASSSLTGLSYEQYF.